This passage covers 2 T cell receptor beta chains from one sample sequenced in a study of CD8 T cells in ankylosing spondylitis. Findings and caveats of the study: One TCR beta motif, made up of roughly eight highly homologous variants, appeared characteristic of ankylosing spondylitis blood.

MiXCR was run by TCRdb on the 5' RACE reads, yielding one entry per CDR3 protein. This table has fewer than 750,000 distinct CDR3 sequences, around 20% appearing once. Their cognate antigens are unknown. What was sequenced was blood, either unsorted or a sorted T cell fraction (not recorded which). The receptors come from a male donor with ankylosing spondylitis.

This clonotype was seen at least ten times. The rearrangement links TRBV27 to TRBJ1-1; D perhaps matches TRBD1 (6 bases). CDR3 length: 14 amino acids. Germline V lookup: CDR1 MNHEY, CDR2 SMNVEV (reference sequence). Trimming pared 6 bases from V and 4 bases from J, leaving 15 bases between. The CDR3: CASSLRGLGTEAFF. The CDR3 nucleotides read TGTGCCAGCAGCCTTCGGGGGCTCGGCACTGAAGCTTTCTTT.

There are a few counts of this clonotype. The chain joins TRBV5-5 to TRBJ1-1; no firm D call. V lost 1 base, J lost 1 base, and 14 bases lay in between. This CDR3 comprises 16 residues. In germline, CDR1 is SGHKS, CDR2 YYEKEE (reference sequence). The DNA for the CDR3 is TGTGCCAGCAGCTTGTGGAGTGGGGTGGCGAACACTGAAGCTTTCTTT. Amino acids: CASSLWSGVANTEAFF. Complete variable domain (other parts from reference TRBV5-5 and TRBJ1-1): DAGVTQSPTHLIKTRGQQVTLRCSPISGHKSVSWYQQVLGQGPQFIFQYYEKEERGRGNFPDRFSARQFPNYSSELNVNALLLGDSALYLCASSLWSGVANTEAFFGQGTRLTVV.